These T cell receptor beta chains were read from a single sample in a study of blood T cells in healthy people across ages. Each CDR3 protein gets one entry after TCRdb re-called the 5' RACE reads with MiXCR. Among around 900,000 distinct CDR3 sequences listed, roughly 50% were seen once. What was sequenced was blood. These TCRs come from a woman aged 55-70 years in good health. CDR3s include the opening cysteine and the closing phenylalanine or tryptophan. D genes are given only for firm matches. Clone size is not always given. Where it is, it says once, few, many or a class for expanded clones.

>.|TRBV6-5|TRBJ1-1|.
TGTGCCAGCAGTTACTCGGCAGGACAAACTGAAGCTTTCTTT
CASSYSAGQTEAFF
>.|TRBV7-2|TRBJ2-3|.
TGTGCCAGCAGCTCTAGGGTCGGAAATACGCAGTATTTT
CASSSRVGNTQYF
>TRBD2|TRBV15|TRBJ2-7|.
TGTGCCACCAGCAGACCTAGCGGGAGAATCTCCGAGCAGTACTTC
CATSRPSGRISEQYF
>.|TRBV6-2/TRBV6-3|TRBJ2-2|.
TGTGCCAGCACTGGGGGAATCGGGGAGCTGTTTTTT
CASTGGIGELFF
>TRBD2|TRBV29-1|TRBJ2-7|few
TGCAGCGTCCTGACTAGCGGGAGTTTTTTTAGCTCCTACGAGCAGTACTTC
CSVLTSGSFFSSYEQYF
>TRBD1|TRBV12-3/TRBV12-4|TRBJ2-7|few
TGTGCCAGCAGTTTGGGACAGGGAGGCCTTCTATCCGAGCAGTACTTC
CASSLGQGGLLSEQYF
>TRBD2|TRBV3-1|TRBJ2-1|.
TGTGCCAGCAGCCAACCCCTAGCGGGAGGGATAAATGAGCAGTTCTTC
CASSQPLAGGINEQFF
>TRBD1|TRBV20-1|TRBJ1-5|few
TGCAGTGCTAGGGATATCCGACAGGGTTTATATCAGCCCCAGCATTTT
CSARDIRQGLYQPQHF
>.|TRBV20-1|TRBJ2-1|.
TGCAGTGCTATGCCTTCGGGAGTAACATATAATGAGCAGTTCTTC
CSAMPSGVTYNEQFF
>TRBD1|TRBV4-2|TRBJ1-4|.
TGTGCCGGCAGCCACGGACAGGGTAATGAAAAACTGTTTTTT
CAGSHGQGNEKLFF
>.|TRBV5-1|TRBJ1-4|once
TGCGCCAGCAGCCAGCCGACTGGAGGAACTAATGAAAAACTGTTTTTT
CASSQPTGGTNEKLFF
>TRBD1|TRBV12-3/TRBV12-4|TRBJ2-7|many
TGTGCCAGCAGTTTAGTTGACAGGGGGCCCTACGAGCAGTACTTC
CASSLVDRGPYEQYF
>.|TRBV3-1|TRBJ1-2|.
TGTGCCAGCAGCCAAGTGGGTGGGGCTGGCTACACCTTC
CASSQVGGAGYTF
>TRBD1|TRBV20-1|TRBJ2-1|.
TGCAGTGCCGGGACAGGACTCTACAATGAGCAGTTCTTC
CSAGTGLYNEQFF
>.|TRBV4-1|TRBJ2-1|.
TGCGCCAGCAGCCGACCGACAGGCTTAAGCTCCTACAATGAGCAGTTCTTC
CASSRPTGLSSYNEQFF
>.|TRBV12-3/TRBV12-4|TRBJ2-2|.
TGTGCCAGCAGTCCCCACTACTACACCGGGGAGCTGTTTTTT
CASSPHYYTGELFF
>.|TRBV20-1|TRBJ2-1|few
TGCAGTGCTAGTATCGTTCGTGAGCAGTTCTTC
CSASIVREQFF